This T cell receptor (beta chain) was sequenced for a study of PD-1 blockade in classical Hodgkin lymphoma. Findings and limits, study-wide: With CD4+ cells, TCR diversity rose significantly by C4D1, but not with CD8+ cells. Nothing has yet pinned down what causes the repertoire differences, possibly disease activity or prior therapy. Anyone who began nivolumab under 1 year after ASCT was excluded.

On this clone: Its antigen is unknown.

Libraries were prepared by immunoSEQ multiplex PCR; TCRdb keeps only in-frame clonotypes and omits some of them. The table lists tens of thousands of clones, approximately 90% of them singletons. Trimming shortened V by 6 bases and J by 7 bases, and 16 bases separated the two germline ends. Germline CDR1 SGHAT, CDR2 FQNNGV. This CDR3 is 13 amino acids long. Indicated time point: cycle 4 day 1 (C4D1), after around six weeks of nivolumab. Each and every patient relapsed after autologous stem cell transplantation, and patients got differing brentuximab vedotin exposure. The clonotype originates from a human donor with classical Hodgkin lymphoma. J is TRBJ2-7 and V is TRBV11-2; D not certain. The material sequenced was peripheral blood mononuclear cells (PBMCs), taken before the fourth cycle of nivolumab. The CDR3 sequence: CASRIGQAGEQYF. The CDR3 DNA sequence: TGTGCCAGCAGGATAGGGCAGGCTGGGGAGCAGTACTTC.